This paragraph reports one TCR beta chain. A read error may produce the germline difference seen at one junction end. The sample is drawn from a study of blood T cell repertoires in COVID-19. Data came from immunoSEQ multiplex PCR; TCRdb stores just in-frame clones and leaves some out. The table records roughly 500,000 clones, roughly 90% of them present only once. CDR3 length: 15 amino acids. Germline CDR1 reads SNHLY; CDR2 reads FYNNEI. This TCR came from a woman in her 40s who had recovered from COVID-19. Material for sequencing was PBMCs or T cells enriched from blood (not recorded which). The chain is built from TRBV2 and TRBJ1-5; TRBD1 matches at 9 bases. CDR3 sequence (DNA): TGTGCCAGCAGGGAAGGGACAGGGCCCAATCAGCCCCAGCATTTT. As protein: CASREGTGPNQPQHF. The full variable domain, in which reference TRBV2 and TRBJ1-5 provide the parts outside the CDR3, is EPEVTQTPSHQVTQMGQEVILRCVPISNHLYFYWYRQILGQKVEFLVSFYNNEISEKSEIFDDQFSVERPDGSNFTLKIRSTKLEDSAMYFCASREGTGPNQPQHFGDGTRLSIL.